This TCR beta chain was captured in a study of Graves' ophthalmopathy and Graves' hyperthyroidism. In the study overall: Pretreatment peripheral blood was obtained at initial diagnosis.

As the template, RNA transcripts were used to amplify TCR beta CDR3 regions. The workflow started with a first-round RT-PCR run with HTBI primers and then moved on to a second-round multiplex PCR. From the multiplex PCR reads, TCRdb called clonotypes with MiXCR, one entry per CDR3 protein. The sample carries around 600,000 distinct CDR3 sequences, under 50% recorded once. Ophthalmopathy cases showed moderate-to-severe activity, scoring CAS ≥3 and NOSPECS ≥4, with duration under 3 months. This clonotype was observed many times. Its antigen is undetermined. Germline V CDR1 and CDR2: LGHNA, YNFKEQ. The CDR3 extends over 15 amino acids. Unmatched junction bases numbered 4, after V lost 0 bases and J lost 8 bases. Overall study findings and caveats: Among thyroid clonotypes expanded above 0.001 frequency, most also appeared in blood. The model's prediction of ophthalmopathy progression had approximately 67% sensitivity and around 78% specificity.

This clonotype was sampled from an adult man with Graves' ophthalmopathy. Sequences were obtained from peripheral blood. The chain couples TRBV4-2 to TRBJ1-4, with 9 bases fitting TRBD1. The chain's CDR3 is CASSQDGTGREKLFF. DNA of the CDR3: TGTGCCAGCAGCCAAGACGGGACAGGGAGAGAAAAACTGTTTTTT.